The subject of this entry is one T cell receptor beta chain. Antigen unknown. One end of the junction is discordant with germline, which a read error may explain. This sample is part of a study of tumor-infiltrating lymphocytes in primary liver carcinoma. Germline V gene sequence: CDR1 MNHNY, CDR2 SVGAGI (reference sequence). The length of the CDR3 is 15 residues. Total RNA (roughly 530 ng) served as template for TCR beta cDNA synthesis primed by a constant-region primer. Libraries of TCR beta came from three nested multiplex PCR rounds with slightly modified ARM-PCR. A C-beta reverse primer and TRBV1-TRBV30 forward primers served in each of the first two PCR rounds, at about 10 cycles apiece. Via MiXCR, TCRdb re-called the multiplex PCR reads, giving one row per CDR3 protein. The sample records 100,000 or so distinct CDR3 sequences, about 67% being singletons. Overall study results and limits: Tumor-adjacent and tumor-blood pairs displayed less overlap than did pairs of tumor regions. Significantly greater top-250-clone fractions characterized tumors relative to blood (p = 0.039). Found in all five tumor regions were only about 8-25% of top clones.

The study co-extracted DNA and RNA from about 21-30 mg of unsorted bulk tissue. Separate regions, five per tumor, were sampled. This receptor was taken from a woman in her sixties with primary liver carcinoma and hepatitis B virus infection. The V gene is TRBV6-6, the J gene TRBJ2-7, with 10 bases identical to TRBD2. Input material: liver tumor tissue from sampling region 2. Subset described: tumor region T2, inferior pole. CDR3 sequence (DNA): TGTGCCAGCAGTAAACTAGCGGGGAGCTCCTACGAGAAGTACTTC. The encoded protein is CASSKLAGSSYEKYF.